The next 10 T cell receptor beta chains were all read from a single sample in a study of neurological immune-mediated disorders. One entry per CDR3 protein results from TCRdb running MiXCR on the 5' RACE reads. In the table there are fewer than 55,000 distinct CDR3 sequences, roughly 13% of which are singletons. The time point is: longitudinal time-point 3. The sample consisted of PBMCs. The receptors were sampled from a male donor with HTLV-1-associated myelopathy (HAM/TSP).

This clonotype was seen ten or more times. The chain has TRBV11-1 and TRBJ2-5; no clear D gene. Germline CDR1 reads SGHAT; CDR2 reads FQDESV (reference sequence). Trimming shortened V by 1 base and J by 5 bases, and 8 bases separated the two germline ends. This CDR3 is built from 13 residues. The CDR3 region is CASSLGPLETQYF. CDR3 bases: TGTGCCAGCAGCTTAGGTCCGTTGGAGACCCAGTACTTC.

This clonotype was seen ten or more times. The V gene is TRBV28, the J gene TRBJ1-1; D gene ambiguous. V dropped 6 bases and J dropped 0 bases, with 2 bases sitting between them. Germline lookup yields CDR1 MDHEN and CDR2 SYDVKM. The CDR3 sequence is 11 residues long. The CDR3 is CASRMNTEAFF. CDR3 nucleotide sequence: TGTGCCAGCAGGATGAACACTGAAGCTTTCTTT.

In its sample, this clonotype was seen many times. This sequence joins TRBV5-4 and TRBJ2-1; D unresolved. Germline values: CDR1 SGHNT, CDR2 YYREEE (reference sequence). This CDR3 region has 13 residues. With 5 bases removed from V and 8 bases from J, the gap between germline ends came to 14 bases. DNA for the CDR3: TGTGCCAGCAGTTCGAGGAACAACTATGAGCAGTTCTTC. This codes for CASSSRNNYEQFF.

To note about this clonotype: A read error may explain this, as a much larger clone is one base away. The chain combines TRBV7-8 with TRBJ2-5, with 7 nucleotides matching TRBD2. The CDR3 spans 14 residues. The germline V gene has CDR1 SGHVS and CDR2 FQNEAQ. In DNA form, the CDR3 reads TGTGCCACCAGCTTGGGGACTACCCAAGAGACCCAGTACTTC. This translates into CATSLGTTQETQYF. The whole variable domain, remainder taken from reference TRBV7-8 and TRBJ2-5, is GAGVSQSPRYKVAKRGQDVALRCDPISGHVSLFWYQQALGQGPEFLTYFQNEAQLDKSGLPSDRFFAERPEGSVSTLKIQRTQQEDSAVYLCATSLGTTQETQYFGPGTRLLVL.

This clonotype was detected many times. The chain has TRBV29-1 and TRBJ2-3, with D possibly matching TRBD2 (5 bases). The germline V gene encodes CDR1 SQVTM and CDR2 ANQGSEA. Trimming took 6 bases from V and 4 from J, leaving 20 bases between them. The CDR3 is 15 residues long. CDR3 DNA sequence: TGCAGCGTCTTTAGTGCCCGGGAAGCCCCAGATACGCAGTATTTT. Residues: CSVFSAREAPDTQYF.

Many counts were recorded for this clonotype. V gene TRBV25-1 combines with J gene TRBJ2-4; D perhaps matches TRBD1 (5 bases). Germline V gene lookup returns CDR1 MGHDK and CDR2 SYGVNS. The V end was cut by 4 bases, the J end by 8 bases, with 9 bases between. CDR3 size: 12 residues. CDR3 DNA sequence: TGTGCCAGCAGTGCAGGGCAGCACATTCAGTACTTC. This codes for CASSAGQHIQYF.

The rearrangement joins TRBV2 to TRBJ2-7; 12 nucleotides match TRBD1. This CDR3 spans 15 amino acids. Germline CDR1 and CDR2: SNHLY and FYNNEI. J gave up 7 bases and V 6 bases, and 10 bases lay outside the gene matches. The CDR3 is CASRGDRGQFAEQYF. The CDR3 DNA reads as TGTGCCAGCAGGGGGGACAGGGGGCAATTCGCTGAGCAGTACTTC.

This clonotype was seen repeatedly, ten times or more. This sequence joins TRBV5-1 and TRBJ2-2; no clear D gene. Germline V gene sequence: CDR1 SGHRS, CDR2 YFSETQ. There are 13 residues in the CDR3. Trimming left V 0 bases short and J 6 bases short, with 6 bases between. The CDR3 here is CASSLAMAGELFF. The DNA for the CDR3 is TGCGCCAGCAGCTTGGCGATGGCCGGGGAGCTGTTTTTT.

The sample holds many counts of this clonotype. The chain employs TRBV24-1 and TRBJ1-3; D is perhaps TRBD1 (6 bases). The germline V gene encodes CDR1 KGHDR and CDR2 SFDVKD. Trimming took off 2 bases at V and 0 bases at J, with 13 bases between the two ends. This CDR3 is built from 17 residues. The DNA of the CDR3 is TGTGCCACCAGTGATTCCTCACAGGGCGTCTCTGGAAACACCATATATTTT. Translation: CATSDSSQGVSGNTIYF.

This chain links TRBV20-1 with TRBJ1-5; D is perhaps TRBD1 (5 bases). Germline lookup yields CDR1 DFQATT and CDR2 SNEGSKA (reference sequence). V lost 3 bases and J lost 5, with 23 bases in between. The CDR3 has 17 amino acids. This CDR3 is CSASLGRGYRLDQPQHF. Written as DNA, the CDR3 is TGCAGTGCTAGCTTAGGGAGAGGGTACAGGTTAGATCAGCCCCAGCATTTT.